The entry that follows covers one T cell receptor beta chain sequence. Its antigen is unknown. Each of the donors was a healthy bone marrow donor. These data are taken from a study of cytomegalovirus exposure and HLA in healthy donors. Study-wide background: Tens of millions of unique TCR sequences came from HLA-typed donors in an early release. Study conclusions and caveats: A missense variant in DCLRE1C was later tied to TCR beta V- and J-gene trimming. Using the classifier, cytomegalovirus status was reportedly diagnosed with high specificity and sensitivity.

The V end lost 2 bases, the J end lost 4 bases, and 11 bases lay between the germline ends. Germline loops: CDR1 SGHRS, CDR2 YFSETQ. The CDR3 has 14 residues. PCR used 60 Vbeta primers and 13 Jbeta primers. The protocol was immunoSEQ multiplex PCR, while the TCRdb copy is restricted to in-frame clones and leaves out a portion. This repertoire shows 150,000 to 200,000 clones, roughly four fifths found once; its top ten account for roughly 1.5%. Sequenced: PBMCs. This TCR was sampled from a woman between 18 and 29 years old in good health and CMV-seronegative. The rearrangement joins TRBV5-1 to TRBJ2-3, with D perhaps matching TRBD2 (5 bases). The CDR3 region has the DNA TGCGCCAGCAGCTTCGGGGAAAGAGCAGATACGCAGTATTTT. Translation: CASSFGERADTQYF. Drawing the rest from reference TRBV5-1 and TRBJ2-3, the complete variable domain is KAGVTQTPRYLIKTRGQQVTLSCSPISGHRSVSWYQQTPGQGLQFLFEYFSETQRNKGNFPGRFSGRQFSNSRSEMNVSTLELGDSALYLCASSFGERADTQYFGPGTRLTVL.